These 19 T cell receptor beta chains were sequenced from one sample in a study of beta chain features in type 1 diabetes. Their specific antigens are unknown. Expressed TCRB transcripts got sequenced, as all isolated RNA was reverse transcribed. Clones were sequenced by immunoSEQ multiplex PCR, and TCRdb holds only the in-frame ones, with some missing. The table lists hundreds of thousands of clones, roughly 12% of them singletons. Findings and limits, study-wide: Patients with Type 1 diabetes showed moderately but significantly shorter TCRB CDR3s in all four CD4+ subsets.

The sequenced sample was naive CD4+ T cells from blood. These receptors were taken from a man between 18 and 29 years old with type 1 diabetes.

The chain has TRBV27 and TRBJ1-6, with D uncertain. Per germline, CDR1 MNHEY and CDR2 SMNVEV (reference sequence). This CDR3 spans 14 amino acids. The V gene lost 7 bases and the J gene lost 10 bases, with 17 bases spanning the gap. The CDR3 coding sequence is TGTGCCAGCACAGTGGGCCCGATAGGATCACCCCTCCACTTT. It yields the protein CASTVGPIGSPLHF.

This clone was picked up a small number of times. The chain links TRBV14 to TRBJ2-3; TRBD1 is a possible D gene (5 bases). CDR1 and CDR2 (germline): SGHDN, FVKESK. The CDR3 length is 14 residues. Trimming removed 2 bases from V and 4 bases from J, with 10 bases in between. The CDR3 region is CASSQFREADTQYF. CDR3 in DNA: TGTGCCAGCAGCCAATTCAGGGAAGCAGATACGCAGTATTTT. The entire variable domain, with the rest obtained from reference TRBV14 and TRBJ2-3, is as follows: EAGVTQFPSHSVIEKGQTVTLRCDPISGHDNLYWYRRVMGKEIKFLLHFVKESKQDESGMPNNRFLAERTGGTYSTLKVQPAELEDSGVYFCASSQFREADTQYFGPGTRLTVL.

The chain combines TRBV28 with TRBJ1-2; D is undetermined. The germline gives CDR1 MDHEN, CDR2 SYDVKM. The CDR3 covers 11 residues. The CDR3 here is CGSQSNYGYTF. In DNA, the CDR3 is TGTGGATCTCAGTCTAACTATGGCTACACCTTC.

This clone has just one count. V gene TRBV4-1 combines with J gene TRBJ2-7, with 7 bases fitting TRBD2. There are 16 residues in the CDR3. Germline V gene data show CDR1 as MGHRA and CDR2 as YSYEKL. V lost 1 base and J lost 5; bases outside the gene matches: 11. DNA for the CDR3: TGCGCCAGCAGCCAAGGGCGGGGGTCCGGCAAAAACGAGCAGTACTTC. Protein: CASSQGRGSGKNEQYF.

The table lists this clone with a few counts. This sequence joins TRBV6-5 and TRBJ1-4; 9 nucleotides align to TRBD1. Unmatched junction bases numbered 7, after V lost 4 bases and J lost 7 bases. This CDR3 region has 15 residues. Germline V CDR1 and CDR2: MNHEY, SVGAGI. CDR3 sequence: CASSFTGGAGEKLFF. The CDR3 DNA reads as TGTGCCAGCAGTTTCACAGGGGGCGCGGGTGAAAAACTGTTTTTT.

The chain recombines TRBV2 with TRBJ1-5; a weak D match, TRBD1 (6 bases). Germline CDR1 reads SNHLY; CDR2 reads FYNNEI. V was pared by 1 base and J by 3 bases, with 10 bases between. The CDR3 sequence is 15 residues long. The CDR3 here is CASSEGQVANQPQHF. The CDR3, as DNA: TGTGCCAGCAGTGAAGGACAGGTGGCCAATCAGCCCCAGCATTTT. Looking up the rest from reference TRBV2 and TRBJ1-5 gives the full variable domain: EPEVTQTPSHQVTQMGQEVILRCVPISNHLYFYWYRQILGQKVEFLVSFYNNEISEKSEIFDDQFSVERPDGSNFTLKIRSTKLEDSAMYFCASSEGQVANQPQHFGDGTRLSIL.

The CDR3: CASSQEEGRVETQYF. The DNA for the CDR3 is TGTGCCAGCAGCCAAGAAGAGGGGAGGGTAGAGACCCAGTACTTC. The chain has TRBV14 and TRBJ2-5; TRBD2 aligns across 7 bases. V dropped 0 bases and J dropped 4; count of bases not matched to a gene: 5. Per the germline V gene, CDR1 is SGHDN and CDR2 is FVKESK. The CDR3 sequence is 15 residues long.

This clone has a handful of counts. The rearrangement uses TRBV9 and TRBJ1-3, with D perhaps matching TRBD1 (6 bases). V was pared by 5 bases and J by 0 bases, with 15 bases between. This CDR3 is built from 16 residues. In germline, CDR1 is SGDLS, CDR2 YYNGEE. CDR3 in DNA: TGTGCCAGCAGAGGCAGGGGCTCGACCTCTGGAAACACCATATATTTT. Translating it yields CASRGRGSTSGNTIYF. The variable domain in full, with the rest retrieved from reference TRBV9 and TRBJ1-3, is DSGVTQTPKHLITATGQRVTLRCSPRSGDLSVYWYQQSLDQGLQFLIQYYNGEERAKGNILERFSAQQFPDLHSELNLSSLELGDSALYFCASRGRGSTSGNTIYFGEGSWLTVV.

This clone has a handful of counts. V and J are TRBV7-9 and TRBJ1-1; no firm D call. The length of the CDR3 is 14 residues. Trimming stripped 5 bases from V and 5 bases from J, with 15 bases between. The V gene's germline CDR1 is SEHNR and CDR2 FQNEAQ (reference sequence). DNA for the CDR3: TGTGCCAGCAGCGGGTCGGAGGGTAGGACTGAAGCTTTCTTT. Translating it yields CASSGSEGRTEAFF.

This clone was picked up a small number of times. V is TRBV25-1 and J is TRBJ1-2, with D maybe TRBD1 (6 bases). The germline V and J ends were trimmed by 5 bases and 2 bases, with 12 bases remaining between them. CDR3 size: 14 residues. Germline CDR1 reads MGHDK; CDR2 reads SYGVNS. CDR3 sequence (DNA): TGTGCCAGCAGTCCGCCGGGACACAACTATGGCTACACCTTC. Amino acids: CASSPPGHNYGYTF.

This chain connects TRBV2 to TRBJ2-1; D ambiguous. The length of the CDR3 is 15 residues. Germline CDR1 is SNHLY and CDR2 is FYNNEI. Trimming took off 7 bases at V and 4 bases at J, with 17 bases between the two ends. CDR3 loop: CASTPLGLSYNEQFF. CDR3 sequence (DNA): TGTGCCAGCACTCCCCTGGGCTTATCATACAATGAGCAGTTCTTC.

This sequence joins TRBV5-6 and TRBJ2-2, with D maybe TRBD1 (6 bases). CDR1 is SGHDT and CDR2 is YYEEEE in the germline V gene. The CDR3 runs 14 residues. V was clipped by 3 bases and J by 5 bases, with 11 bases between them. Here the CDR3 reads CASSWDMSTGELFF. In nucleotides, the CDR3 is TGTGCCAGCAGCTGGGACATGTCAACCGGGGAGCTGTTTTTT.

This sequence joins TRBV28 and TRBJ2-7; the D is unclear. Germline loops: CDR1 MDHEN, CDR2 SYDVKM. CDR3 length: 11 residues. V lost 3 bases, J lost 4 bases, and 4 bases lay in between. CDR3 coding DNA: TGTGCCAGCAGTTTTTTGTACGAGCAGTACTTC. This codes for CASSFLYEQYF.

J is TRBJ2-7 and V is TRBV2; 7 bases agree with TRBD1. The CDR3 runs 13 residues. Germline V gene lookup returns CDR1 SNHLY and CDR2 FYNNEI. Losses at the gene ends were 6 bases for V and 3 bases for J; bases not matched to a gene: 5. The CDR3 bases are TGTGCCAGCAGCGGGACAGATTTCTACGAGCAGTACTTC. As protein: CASSGTDFYEQYF.

The chain recombines TRBV29-1 with TRBJ2-3; 9 nucleotides agree with TRBD2. There are 14 residues in the CDR3. The V gene end was trimmed by 4 bases and the J gene end by 4 bases; junction bases not matched to a gene: 6. The germline V gene encodes CDR1 SQVTM and CDR2 ANQGSEA. The chain's CDR3 is CSVGLRGGSDTQYF. The CDR3 bases are TGCAGCGTTGGTTTGCGGGGGGGGTCAGATACGCAGTATTTT.

This chain joins TRBV25-1 and TRBJ1-1; D is unclear. Germline assignment: CDR1 MGHDK and CDR2 SYGVNS. V was shortened by 5 bases and J by 2 bases, with 12 bases between the two germline ends. The CDR3 runs 14 residues. The CDR3, as DNA: TGTGCCAGCAGTAACCCGGGTCTCAACACTGAAGCTTTCTTT. This encodes CASSNPGLNTEAFF.

This clone has just a few counts. The genes are TRBV30 and TRBJ1-1; no definite D call. V dropped 3 bases and J dropped 0 bases, with 11 bases sitting between them. The CDR3 runs to 14 residues. The germline CDR1 and CDR2 sequences are GTSNPN and SVGIG (reference sequence). The CDR3 bases are TGTGCCTGGAGCCACGGGAGAATGAACACTGAAGCTTTCTTT. Its protein product is CAWSHGRMNTEAFF.

The genes are TRBV6-1 and TRBJ1-6, with a weak D call TRBD1 (6 bases). The germline V gene encodes CDR1 MNHNS and CDR2 SASEGT. Trimming cost V 5 bases and J 10 bases, with 15 bases left between them. This CDR3 is built from 14 residues. In DNA form, the CDR3 reads TGTGCCAGCAGTCCTAGGGGGGTCAGGTCACCCCTCCACTTT. Its protein is CASSPRGVRSPLHF.

This clone has only a few counts. The chain couples TRBV28 to TRBJ2-2, with 8 bases matching TRBD1. Germline V CDR1 and CDR2: MDHEN, SYDVKM. V shed 5 bases and J 5 bases; nucleotides not matched to a gene: 7. The CDR3 sequence is 15 residues long. The CDR3 loop is CASSPRTGWTGELFF. The CDR3 nucleotides are TGTGCCAGCAGTCCTCGGACAGGGTGGACCGGGGAGCTGTTTTTT.